A single sample gave rise to the 21 T cell receptor beta chains below, sequenced in a study of naive and memory T cell subsets. Two oligonucleotides, mixed equimolar, formed the beta constant-region primer covering TRBC1 and TRBC2. MiXCR, applied by TCRdb to the UMI-ligation and nested PCR reads, yields one record per CDR3 protein. Of tens of thousands of distinct CDR3 sequences in the sample, about 7% were seen once. The sample taken for sequencing was central memory CD4+ T cells from blood. All receptors derive from a human donor in good health.

This clonotype was seen repeatedly, ten times or more. The chain employs TRBV3-1 and TRBJ2-1, with D unclear. The CDR3 totals 13 residues. Between the trimmed V and J ends, which lost 6 bases and 0 bases, there was a span of 6 bases. Germline-derived CDR1 and CDR2 are LGHDT and YNNKEL (reference sequence). CDR3 DNA sequence: TGTGCCAGCAGGCAGAGCTCCTACAATGAGCAGTTCTTC. Translating it yields CASRQSSYNEQFF.

This clonotype was counted between two and nine times. The chain recombines TRBV19 with TRBJ2-1, with 12 bases identical to TRBD2. The V segment lost 5 bases and the J segment 7 bases; nucleotides outside the gene matches: 12. The CDR3 runs to 17 residues. CDR1 and CDR2 from the germline V gene are LNHDA and SQIVND (reference sequence). CDR3 residues: CASSLPPTSGSGNEQFF. CDR3 bases: TGTGCCAGTAGTCTCCCTCCGACTAGCGGGAGTGGGAATGAGCAGTTCTTC.

In its sample, this clonotype was seen many times. The rearrangement links TRBV5-5 to TRBJ2-1, with a tentative D call TRBD1 (6 bases). The ends were cut back, 2 bases at V and 2 bases at J, with 11 bases in the middle. Germline-derived CDR1 and CDR2 are SGHKS and YYEKEE (reference sequence). The CDR3 is 15 residues long. Written as DNA, the CDR3 is TGTGCCAGCAGCTTACAGGACAGCACCTACAATGAGCAGTTCTTC. It yields the protein CASSLQDSTYNEQFF.

This clonotype was detected a few times. The chain joins TRBV4-2 to TRBJ2-7, with a tentative D call TRBD2 (5 bases). The CDR3 has 15 residues. V gave up 2 bases and J gave up 4 bases, with 15 bases separating them. The germline CDR1 and CDR2 sequences are LGHNA and YNFKEQ. CDR3 in amino acids: CASSQSRRAGYEQYF. The CDR3 nucleotides are TGTGCCAGCAGCCAATCGAGGCGGGCCGGATACGAGCAGTACTTC.

This clonotype was counted at least ten times. The chain recombines TRBV5-1 with TRBJ1-4, with D hard to call. The germline gives CDR1 SGHRS, CDR2 YFSETQ. V was shortened by 3 bases and J by 4 bases, with 7 bases between the two germline ends. CDR3 length: 13 amino acids. CDR3 sequence (DNA): TGCGCCAGCAGCTCCGGGAATAATGAAAAACTGTTTTTT. It is translated as CASSSGNNEKLFF.

This clonotype was counted ten times or more. The chain uses TRBV12-3 or TRBV12-4 and TRBJ2-1, with 7 bases that match TRBD1. Trimming removed 3 bases from V and 6 bases from J; junction bases left unmatched: 2. The CDR3 loop spans 13 amino acids. The CDR3 spells CASSFDRVNEQFF. For the CDR3, the DNA is TGTGCCAGCAGTTTCGACAGGGTCAATGAGCAGTTCTTC.

This clonotype was seen repeatedly, ten times or more. V gene TRBV13 combines with J gene TRBJ2-1; 11 nucleotides align to TRBD2. The CDR3 sequence is 17 residues long. CDR1 is PRHDT, CDR2 FYEKMQ, per germline (reference sequence). J was trimmed by 0 bases and V by 0 bases; bases with no gene match: 1. CDR3 loop: CASSLGTSGISYNEQFF. DNA of the CDR3: TGTGCCAGCAGCTTAGGGACTAGCGGGATCTCCTACAATGAGCAGTTCTTC.

This clonotype was counted at least ten times. The chain is built from TRBV27 and TRBJ1-2; possibly TRBD1 for D (5 bases). This CDR3 contains 13 residues. CDR1 MNHEY and CDR2 SMNVEV come from the germline V gene (reference sequence). Trimming took 3 bases from V and 6 from J, leaving 11 bases between them. For the CDR3, the DNA is TGTGCCAGCAGTTTTGCGGCAGGGAATGGCTACACCTTC. Translation gives CASSFAAGNGYTF.

The chain is built from TRBV12-3 or TRBV12-4 and TRBJ2-3; perhaps TRBD2 as D (6 bases). The CDR3 is made up of 16 amino acids. With 4 bases removed from V and 6 bases from J, the gap between germline ends came to 20 bases. CDR3 amino acids: CASSSLPGLRKDTQYF. CDR3 bases: TGTGCCAGCAGTTCGTTACCGGGACTCCGGAAGGATACGCAGTATTTT.

In its sample, this clonotype was seen many times. The V and J genes are TRBV14 and TRBJ2-2; the D gene is possibly TRBD1 (6 bases). Trimming stripped 5 bases from V and 5 bases from J, with 12 bases between. Germline V gene sequence: CDR1 SGHDN, CDR2 FVKESK. The CDR3 spans 14 residues. In DNA, the CDR3 is TGTGCCAGCAGCAGGACAGCCAGGACCGGGGAGCTGTTTTTT. Encoded protein: CASSRTARTGELFF.

This clonotype appeared a few times. The chain employs TRBV4-1 and TRBJ1-5; tentatively, D is TRBD1 (5 bases). Deletions cut 0 bases from V and 8 bases from J, with 11 bases between. The CDR3 has 14 amino acids. CDR1 and CDR2 (germline): MGHRA, YSYEKL. The CDR3 DNA is TGCGCCAGCAGCCAAGAGGTGCGGGGGGAGCCCCAGCATTTT. This encodes CASSQEVRGEPQHF.

The chain has TRBV28 and TRBJ1-2; 9 nucleotides align to TRBD1. The CDR3 spans 16 residues. CDR1 and CDR2 from the germline V gene are MDHEN and SYDVKM. V was pared by 1 base and J by 7 bases, with 10 bases of the junction left unmatched. The CDR3 sequence is CASSLSAPDRGGGYTF. The DNA for the CDR3 is TGTGCCAGCAGTTTATCCGCCCCGGACAGGGGAGGTGGCTACACCTTC.

This clonotype was picked up many times. The rearrangement joins TRBV5-4 to TRBJ2-7; 9 bases agree with TRBD2. V dropped 4 bases and J dropped 0; count of bases not matched to a gene: 5. CDR1 and CDR2 from the germline V gene are SGHNT and YYREEE (reference sequence). The CDR3 is 15 amino acids. The chain's CDR3 is CASSRASGVSYEQYF. The CDR3 DNA reads as TGTGCCAGCAGCCGCGCTAGCGGGGTCTCCTACGAGCAGTACTTC.

Many counts were recorded for this clonotype. Written as DNA, the CDR3 is TGTGCCAGCTCACCTACTACAGATATGAACACTGAAGCTTTCTTT. This translates into CASSPTTDMNTEAFF. The chain is built from TRBV18 and TRBJ1-1; D is uncertain. The germline gives CDR1 KGHSH, CDR2 LQKENI. V lost 3 bases and J 0 bases, leaving 11 bases between the germline ends. This CDR3 is built from 15 residues.

Ten or more counts support this clonotype. The chain combines TRBV7-3 with TRBJ2-1; 9 nucleotides match TRBD1. The CDR3 spans 16 residues. V lost 4 bases, J lost 5 bases, and 9 bases stayed unmatched. Germline V CDR1 and CDR2: SGHTA, FQGTGA. CDR3 sequence (DNA): TGTGCCAGCAGCTCAGCCGGGACAGGGACGGACAATGAGCAGTTCTTC. It specifies CASSSAGTGTDNEQFF.

This clonotype has a count of ten or more. The J gene is TRBJ2-7, the V gene TRBV20-1; possible D gene TRBD2, 6 bases. Trimming shortened V by 2 bases and J by 0 bases, and 14 bases separated the two germline ends. CDR1 is DFQATT, CDR2 SNEGSKA, per germline (reference sequence). This CDR3 is 15 amino acids long. CDR3 sequence reads: CSARSGDLSSYEQYF. The DNA of the CDR3 is TGCAGTGCTAGATCGGGGGACCTGAGCTCCTACGAGCAGTACTTC.

This clonotype showed up many times. The gene calls are TRBV7-2 and TRBJ1-4, with D unclear. The germline CDR1 and CDR2 sequences are SGHTA and FQGNSA. The CDR3 is 12 amino acids. V dropped 1 base and J dropped 7 bases, with 4 bases sitting between them. The CDR3: CASSLGAEKLFF. The CDR3 nucleotides read TGTGCCAGCAGCTTAGGGGCTGAAAAACTGTTTTTT. The full variable domain, rest sourced from reference TRBV7-2 and TRBJ1-4, is GAGVSQSPSNKVTEKGKDVELRCDPISGHTALYWYRQSLGQGLEFLIYFQGNSAPDKSGLPSDRFSAERTGGSVSTLTIQRTQQEDSAVYLCASSLGAEKLFFGSGTQLSVL.

This clonotype was seen repeatedly, ten times or more. J is TRBJ1-5 and V is TRBV6-2 or TRBV6-3, with no clear D. Germline CDR1 MNHEY, CDR2 SVGEGT. The CDR3 loop spans 16 amino acids. V lost 0 bases, J lost 0 bases, and 9 bases lay in between. CDR3 amino acids: CASSYSGKNSNQPQHF. CDR3 in DNA: TGTGCCAGCAGTTACTCGGGTAAAAATAGCAATCAGCCCCAGCATTTT.

The chain recombines TRBV7-6 with TRBJ2-2, with D possibly TRBD2 on 6 matching bases. Trimming shortened V by 5 bases and J by 7 bases, and 14 bases separated the two germline ends. The germline V gene encodes CDR1 SGHVS and CDR2 FNYEAQ. The CDR3 is 14 residues long. The CDR3 loop is CASSGAGHGGELFF. CDR3 in DNA: TGTGCCAGCAGCGGGGCGGGGCATGGCGGGGAGCTGTTTTTT.

This clonotype has only a few counts. The chain employs TRBV7-2 and TRBJ2-5, with D perhaps assigned TRBD1 or TRBD2 (6 bases each). Trimming took off 5 bases at V and 5 bases at J, with 18 bases between the two ends. Germline CDR1 reads SGHTA; CDR2 reads FQGNSA. This CDR3 spans 15 amino acids. The chain's CDR3 is CASSAGPGARETQYF. CDR3 sequence (DNA): TGTGCCAGCAGCGCAGGGCCGGGGGCGAGGGAGACCCAGTACTTC.

A few counts support this clonotype. V and J are TRBV15 and TRBJ2-6, with a weak D call TRBD1 (5 bases). V gave up 3 bases and J gave up 1 base, with 7 bases separating them. The CDR3 consists of 15 residues. Germline V gene data show CDR1 as LNHNV and CDR2 as YYDKDF (reference sequence). The CDR3 coding sequence is TGTGCCACCAGCAGGTACAGGTCTGGGGCCAACGTCCTGACTTTC. The encoded protein is CATSRYRSGANVLTF.